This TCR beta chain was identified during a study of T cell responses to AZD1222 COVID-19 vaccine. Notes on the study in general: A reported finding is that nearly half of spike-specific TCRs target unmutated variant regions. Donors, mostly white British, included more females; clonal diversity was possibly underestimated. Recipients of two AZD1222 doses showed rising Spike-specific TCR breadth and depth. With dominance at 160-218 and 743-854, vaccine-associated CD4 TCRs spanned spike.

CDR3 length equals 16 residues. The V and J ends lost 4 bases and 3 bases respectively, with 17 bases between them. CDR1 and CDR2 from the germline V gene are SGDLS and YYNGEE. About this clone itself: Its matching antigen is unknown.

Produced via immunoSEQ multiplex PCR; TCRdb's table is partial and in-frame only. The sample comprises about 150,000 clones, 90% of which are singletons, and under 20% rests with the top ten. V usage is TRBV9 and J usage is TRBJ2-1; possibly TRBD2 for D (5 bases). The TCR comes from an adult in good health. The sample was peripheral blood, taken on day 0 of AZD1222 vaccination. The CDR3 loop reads CASSPISAPGYNEQFF. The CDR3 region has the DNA TGTGCCAGCAGCCCGATTAGCGCGCCAGGCTACAATGAGCAGTTCTTC.